Reported below is one T cell receptor (beta chain). The CDR3 is made up of 17 amino acids. V trimming: 5 bases; J trimming: 1 base; junction bases outside the gene matches: 6. Germline V gene sequence: CDR1 KGHSH, CDR2 LQKENI. The data were taken from a study of blood T cell repertoires in COVID-19. Study in general: COVID-19 samples from acute and convalescent phases originated in the United States, Italy and Spain.

Clones were read by immunoSEQ multiplex PCR, and TCRdb kept only the in-frame ones, dropping some. The data show some 120,000 clones, with 75% to 85% seen just once and 37% held by the top ten. The J gene is TRBJ1-6, the V gene TRBV18; 9 bases are a match to TRBD1. The sample was peripheral blood. The sequence was obtained from a man between 40 and 49 years old with active or convalescent COVID-19. The CDR3 nucleotides are TGTGCCAGCTCATTCCGGGACAGGGTATCCTATAATTCACCCCTCCACTTT. Its translation is CASSFRDRVSYNSPLHF.